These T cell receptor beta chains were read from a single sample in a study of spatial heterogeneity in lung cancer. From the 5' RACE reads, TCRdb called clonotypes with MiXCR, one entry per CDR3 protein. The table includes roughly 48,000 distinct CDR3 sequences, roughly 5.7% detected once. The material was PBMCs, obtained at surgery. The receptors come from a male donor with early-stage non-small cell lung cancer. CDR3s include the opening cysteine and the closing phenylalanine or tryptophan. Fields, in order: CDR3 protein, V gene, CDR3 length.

CDR3: CASSSGLDTDTQYF; V: TRBV5-1; length: 14
CDR3: CASSQDDRGYTEAFF; V: TRBV4-1; length: 15
CDR3: CASGTDSNQPQHF; V: TRBV27; length: 13
CDR3: CASSEGGQYQETQYF; V: TRBV2; length: 15
CDR3: CASSGTAEQFF; V: TRBV7-9; length: 11
CDR3: CASSWDLAGQKETQYF; V: TRBV5-8; length: 16
CDR3: CSARAPTSGRHEQYF; V: TRBV20-1; length: 15
CDR3: CASSVDSSGIYNEQFF; V: TRBV9; length: 16
CDR3: CAISDGSGEKLFF; V: TRBV10-3; length: 13
CDR3: CASSMIFRTGSYNEQFF; V: TRBV19; length: 17
CDR3: CASSLSNTGGQPQHF; V: TRBV27; length: 15
CDR3: CATIVSGVPDTQYF; V: TRBV6-2/TRBV6-3; length: 14
CDR3: CASSPPSGGEQYF; V: TRBV5-5; length: 13
CDR3: CASSSTSSASTDTQYF; V: TRBV28; length: 16
CDR3: CAIRDSNQPQHF; V: TRBV10-3; length: 12
CDR3: CSASFPQGRATNEKLFF; V: TRBV20-1; length: 17
CDR3: CASSLAVTGGSSGYGYTF; V: TRBV7-2; length: 18
CDR3: CASRRGETQYF; V: TRBV12-3/TRBV12-4; length: 11
CDR3: CASSPFRDEETQYF; V: TRBV18; length: 14
CDR3: CASSQGGAGSPLHF; V: TRBV3-1; length: 14
CDR3: CASSSQDFTNTEAFF; V: TRBV6-6; length: 15
CDR3: CASSLGQTKETQYF; V: TRBV13; length: 14
CDR3: CAISRDSRYEQYF; V: TRBV10-3; length: 13
CDR3: CASSGLQGNNQPQHF; V: TRBV12-3/TRBV12-4; length: 15
CDR3: CASSVDSSYNSPLHF; V: TRBV2; length: 15
CDR3: CASSFSGWSEQFF; V: TRBV27; length: 13
CDR3: CASTIGGDGKETQYF; V: TRBV12-3/TRBV12-4; length: 15
CDR3: CSAGSRVYEQYF; V: TRBV20-1; length: 12
CDR3: CSARDVSGVDEQFF; V: TRBV20-1; length: 14
CDR3: CSARDYRTGELFF; V: TRBV20-1; length: 13
CDR3: CASSFLEGYQETQYF; V: TRBV28; length: 15
CDR3: CAWKQRYEQFF; V: TRBV30; length: 11
CDR3: CASSASGRIDTQYF; V: TRBV7-2; length: 14
CDR3: CASSIRLDMYGGELFF; V: TRBV19; length: 16
CDR3: CSVVPRGGGTDTQYF; V: TRBV29-1; length: 15
CDR3: CASSRHTTSGGTKTGEPFF; V: TRBV9; length: 19
CDR3: CSVGRDGTYNEQFF; V: TRBV29-1; length: 14
CDR3: CASSSPMGTSWEETQYF; V: TRBV7-2; length: 17
CDR3: CASSLIAPDTQYF; V: TRBV7-6; length: 13
CDR3: CASSYRQGDTEAFF; V: TRBV6-6; length: 14
CDR3: CASSPSGRRETQYF; V: TRBV5-1; length: 14
CDR3: CASSLGGSGNTEAFF; V: TRBV12-3/TRBV12-4; length: 15
CDR3: CASSLSSPLASELFF; V: TRBV7-9; length: 15
CDR3: CASRTPGLEQFF; V: TRBV28; length: 12
CDR3: CASSFNRLASGEQYF; V: TRBV7-8; length: 15
CDR3: CASMGAYEQYF; V: TRBV2; length: 11
CDR3: CASSPTGTENEKLFF; V: TRBV5-1; length: 15
CDR3: CASSPGPNTGELFF; V: TRBV11-1; length: 14
CDR3: CASSPRGGGNTGELFF; V: TRBV9; length: 16
CDR3: CASSQVQSNQPQHF; V: TRBV4-1; length: 14
CDR3: CATGTSGSSYEQYF; V: TRBV25-1; length: 14
CDR3: CASSSGLAHNEQFF; V: TRBV5-1; length: 14
CDR3: CASSQPWGQGPTEAFF; V: TRBV3-1; length: 16
CDR3: CASSLQNSPLHF; V: TRBV27; length: 12
CDR3: CASSLPQSEAFF; V: TRBV5-4; length: 12
CDR3: CASSLVGSETQYF; V: TRBV7-9; length: 13